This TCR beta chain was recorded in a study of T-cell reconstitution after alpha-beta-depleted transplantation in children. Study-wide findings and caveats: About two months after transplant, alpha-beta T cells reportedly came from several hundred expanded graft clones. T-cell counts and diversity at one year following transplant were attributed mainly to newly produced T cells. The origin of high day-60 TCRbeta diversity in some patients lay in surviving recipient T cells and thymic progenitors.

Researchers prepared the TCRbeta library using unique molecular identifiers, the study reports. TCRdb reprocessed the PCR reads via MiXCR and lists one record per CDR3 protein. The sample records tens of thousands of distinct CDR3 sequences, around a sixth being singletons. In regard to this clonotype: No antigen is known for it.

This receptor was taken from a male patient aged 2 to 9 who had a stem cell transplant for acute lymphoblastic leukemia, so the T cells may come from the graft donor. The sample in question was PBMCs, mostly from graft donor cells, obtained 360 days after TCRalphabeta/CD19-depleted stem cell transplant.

The CDR3 here is CASSLTLTQEGYEQYF. The CDR3 nucleotides are TGTGCCAGCAGCTTAACTCTGACTCAGGAGGGGTACGAGCAGTACTTC. The chain couples TRBV7-9 to TRBJ2-7, with D perhaps TRBD2 (6 bases). The CDR3 extends over 16 amino acids. V lost 2 bases and J 4 bases, leaving 18 bases between the germline ends. CDR1 SEHNR and CDR2 FQNEAQ come from the germline V gene (reference sequence).